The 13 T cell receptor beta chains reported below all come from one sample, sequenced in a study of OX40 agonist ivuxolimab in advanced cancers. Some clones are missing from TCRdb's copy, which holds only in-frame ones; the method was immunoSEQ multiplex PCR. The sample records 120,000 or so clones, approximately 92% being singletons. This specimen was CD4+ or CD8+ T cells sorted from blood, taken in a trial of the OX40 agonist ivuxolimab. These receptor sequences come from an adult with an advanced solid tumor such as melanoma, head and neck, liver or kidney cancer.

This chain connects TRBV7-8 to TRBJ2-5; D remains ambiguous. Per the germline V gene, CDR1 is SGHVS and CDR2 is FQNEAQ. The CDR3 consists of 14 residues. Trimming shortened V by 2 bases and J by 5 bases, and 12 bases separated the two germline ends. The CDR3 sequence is CASSLFVGIETQYF. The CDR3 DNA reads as TGTGCCAGCAGCTTATTCGTGGGTATTGAGACCCAGTACTTC.

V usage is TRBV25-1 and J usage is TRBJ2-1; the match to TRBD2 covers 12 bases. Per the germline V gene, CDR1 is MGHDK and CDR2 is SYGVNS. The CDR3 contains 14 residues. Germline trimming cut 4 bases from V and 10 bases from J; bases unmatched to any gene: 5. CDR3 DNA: TGTGCCAGCAGTGCTAGCGGGAGGGCGAGAGAGCAGTTCTTC. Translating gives CASSASGRAREQFF. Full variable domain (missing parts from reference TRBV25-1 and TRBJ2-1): EADIYQTPRYLVIGTGKKITLECSQTMGHDKMYWYQQDPGMELHLIHYSYGVNSTEKGDLSSESTVSRIRTEHFPLTLESARPSHTSQYLCASSASGRAREQFFGPGTRLTVL.

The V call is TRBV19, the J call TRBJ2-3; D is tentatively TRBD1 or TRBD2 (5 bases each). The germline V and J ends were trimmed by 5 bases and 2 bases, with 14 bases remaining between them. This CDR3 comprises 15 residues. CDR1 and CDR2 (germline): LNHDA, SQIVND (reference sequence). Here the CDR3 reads CASSPTGPDTDTQYF. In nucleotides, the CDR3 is TGTGCCAGTAGTCCCACGGGACCCGACACAGATACGCAGTATTTT. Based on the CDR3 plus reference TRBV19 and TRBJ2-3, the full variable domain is DGGITQSPKYLFRKEGQNVTLSCEQNLNHDAMYWYRQDPGQGLRLIYYSQIVNDFQKGDIAEGYSVSREKKESFPLTVTSAQKNPTAFYLCASSPTGPDTDTQYFGPGTRLTVL.

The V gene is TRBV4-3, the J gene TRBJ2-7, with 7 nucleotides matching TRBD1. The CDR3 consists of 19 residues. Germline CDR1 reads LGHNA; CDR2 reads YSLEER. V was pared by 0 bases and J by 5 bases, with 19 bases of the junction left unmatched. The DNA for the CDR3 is TGCGCCAGCAGCCAAGAGGCCAGGGGGATGTCGAGACTCCGACACGAGCAGTACTTC. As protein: CASSQEARGMSRLRHEQYF.

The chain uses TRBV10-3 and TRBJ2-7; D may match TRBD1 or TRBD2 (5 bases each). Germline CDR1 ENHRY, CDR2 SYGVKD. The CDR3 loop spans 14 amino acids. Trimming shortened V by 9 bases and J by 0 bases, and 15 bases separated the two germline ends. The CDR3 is CAMAGTYSSYEQYF. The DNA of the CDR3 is TGTGCCATGGCCGGGACCTACTCCTCCTACGAGCAGTACTTC.

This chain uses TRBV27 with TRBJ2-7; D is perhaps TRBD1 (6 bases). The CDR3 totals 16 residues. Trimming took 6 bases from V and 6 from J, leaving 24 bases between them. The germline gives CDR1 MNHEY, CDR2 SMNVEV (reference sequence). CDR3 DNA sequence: TGTGCCAGCAGAGAGAGAAGACTACCTACAGGGAGCGAGCAGTACTTC. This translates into CASRERRLPTGSEQYF.

The CDR3 DNA is TGTGCCAGCACTATAACGAGGCAGGGTAACTATGGCTACACCTTC. This sequence encodes CASTITRQGNYGYTF. The V and J genes are TRBV6-1 and TRBJ1-2; perhaps TRBD1 as D (5 bases). Trimming took off 7 bases at V and 1 base at J, with 16 bases between the two ends. This CDR3 is built from 15 residues. CDR1 and CDR2 (germline): MNHNS, SASEGT.

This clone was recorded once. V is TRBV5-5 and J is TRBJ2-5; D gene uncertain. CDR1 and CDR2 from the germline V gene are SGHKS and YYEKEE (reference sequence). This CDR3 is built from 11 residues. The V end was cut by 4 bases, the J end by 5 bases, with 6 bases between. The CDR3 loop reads CASSREETQYF. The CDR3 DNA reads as TGTGCCAGCAGCCGCGAGGAGACCCAGTACTTC.

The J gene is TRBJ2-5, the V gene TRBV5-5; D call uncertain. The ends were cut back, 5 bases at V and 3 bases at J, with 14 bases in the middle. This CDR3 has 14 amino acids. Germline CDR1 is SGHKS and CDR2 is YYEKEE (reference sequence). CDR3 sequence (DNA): TGTGCCAGCAGTTACGACTGGAGAGAAGAGACCCAGTACTTC. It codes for CASSYDWREETQYF.

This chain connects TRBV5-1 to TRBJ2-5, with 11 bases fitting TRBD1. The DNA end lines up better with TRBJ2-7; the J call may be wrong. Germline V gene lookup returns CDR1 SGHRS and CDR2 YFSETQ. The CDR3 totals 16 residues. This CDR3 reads CASSLGPGQGVYEQYF. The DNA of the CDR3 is TGCGCCAGCAGCTTGGGACCGGGACAGGGGGTCTACGAGCAGTACTTC.

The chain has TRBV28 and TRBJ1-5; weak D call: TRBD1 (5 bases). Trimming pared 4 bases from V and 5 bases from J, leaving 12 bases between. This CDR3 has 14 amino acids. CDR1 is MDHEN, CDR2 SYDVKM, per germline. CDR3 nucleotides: TGTGCCAGCAGTTCCGGGGCAGGGTATCAGCCCCAGCATTTT. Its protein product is CASSSGAGYQPQHF. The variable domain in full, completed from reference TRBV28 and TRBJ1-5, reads DVKVTQSSRYLVKRTGEKVFLECVQDMDHENMFWYRQDPGLGLRLIYFSYDVKMKEKGDIPEGYSVSREKKERFSLILESASTNQTSMYLCASSSGAGYQPQHFGDGTRLSIL.

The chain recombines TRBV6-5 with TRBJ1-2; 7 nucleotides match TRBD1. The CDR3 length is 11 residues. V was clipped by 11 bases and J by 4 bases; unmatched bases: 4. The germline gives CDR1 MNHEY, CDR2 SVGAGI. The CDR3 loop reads CARTGAYGYTF. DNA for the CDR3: TGTGCCCGAACAGGGGCCTATGGCTACACCTTC.

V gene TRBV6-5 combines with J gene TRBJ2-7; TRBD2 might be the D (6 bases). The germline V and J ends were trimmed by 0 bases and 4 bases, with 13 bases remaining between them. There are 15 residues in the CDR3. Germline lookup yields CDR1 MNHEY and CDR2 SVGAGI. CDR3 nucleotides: TGTGCCAGCAGTTACTCGAGCGGGCCAATGTACGAGCAGTACTTC. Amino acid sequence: CASSYSSGPMYEQYF.